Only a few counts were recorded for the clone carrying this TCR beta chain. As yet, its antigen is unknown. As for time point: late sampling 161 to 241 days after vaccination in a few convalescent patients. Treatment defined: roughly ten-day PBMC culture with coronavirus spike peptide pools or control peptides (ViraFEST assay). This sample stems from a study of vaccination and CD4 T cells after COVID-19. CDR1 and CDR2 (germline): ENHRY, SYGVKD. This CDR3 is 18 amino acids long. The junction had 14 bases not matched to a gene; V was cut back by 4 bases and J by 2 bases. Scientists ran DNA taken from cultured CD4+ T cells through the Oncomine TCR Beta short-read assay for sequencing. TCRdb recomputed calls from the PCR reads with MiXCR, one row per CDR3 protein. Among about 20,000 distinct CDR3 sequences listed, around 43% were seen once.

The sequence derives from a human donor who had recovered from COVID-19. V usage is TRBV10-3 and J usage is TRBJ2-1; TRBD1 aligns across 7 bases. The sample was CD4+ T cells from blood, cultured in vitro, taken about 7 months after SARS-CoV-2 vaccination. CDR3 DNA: TGTGCCATCAGTGGGTGGGTTAGGGGGCAGAACACCTACAATGAGCAGTTCTTC. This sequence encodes CAISGWVRGQNTYNEQFF.